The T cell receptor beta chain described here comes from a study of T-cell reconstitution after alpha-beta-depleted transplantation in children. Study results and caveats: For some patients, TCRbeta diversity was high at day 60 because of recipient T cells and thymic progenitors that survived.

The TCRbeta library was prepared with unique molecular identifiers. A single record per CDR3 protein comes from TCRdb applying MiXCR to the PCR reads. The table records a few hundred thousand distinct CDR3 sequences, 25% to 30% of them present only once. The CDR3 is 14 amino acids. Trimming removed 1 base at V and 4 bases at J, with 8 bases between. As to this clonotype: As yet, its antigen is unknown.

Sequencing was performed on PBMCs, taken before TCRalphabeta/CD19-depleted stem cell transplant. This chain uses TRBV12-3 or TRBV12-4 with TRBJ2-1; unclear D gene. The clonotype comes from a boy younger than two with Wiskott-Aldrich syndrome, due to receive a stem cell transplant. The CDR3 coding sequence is TGTGCCAGCAGTTTAGGGCAGATATACAATGAGCAGTTCTTC. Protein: CASSLGQIYNEQFF.